A selection of T cell receptor beta chains follows, all from one sample in a study of cytomegalovirus exposure and HLA in healthy donors. Measured with immunoSEQ multiplex PCR; TCRdb has only the in-frame clones, and not every one. The table lists a few hundred thousand clones, 81% of them singletons. The sequencing sample was made of PBMCs. These receptors originate from a woman aged 60-70 years in good health and CMV-seropositive. Both conserved end residues are part of each CDR3. A D gene is named only where the DNA matches it firmly. Some rows mark clone size as missing; the rest say once, few, many or name a class of expanded clone.

>TRBJ1-1|.|.|TRBV5-8
CASSPLRGATEAFF
TGTGCCAGCAGCCCCCTACGGGGTGCCACTGAAGCTTTCTTT
>TRBJ1-1|.|TRBD1|TRBV25-1
CASSARGRGEAFF
TGTGCCAGCAGTGCCAGGGGGCGGGGTGAAGCTTTCTTT
>TRBJ2-2|.|TRBD2|TRBV19
CASRVAGVPNTGELFF
TGTGCCAGTAGGGTAGCGGGAGTCCCGAACACCGGGGAGCTGTTTTTT
>TRBJ2-7|.|TRBD2|TRBV12-5
CASGRSAGDEQYF
TGTGCTAGTGGCCGTTCAGCGGGAGACGAGCAGTACTTC
>TRBJ1-5|.|TRBD1|TRBV6-6
CASTGQGGSQPQHF
TGTGCCAGCACCGGACAGGGGGGGAGTCAGCCCCAGCATTTT
>TRBJ2-7|.|.|TRBV5-6
CASSFGPRRDPYEQYF
TGTGCCAGCAGCTTTGGCCCGCGGCGGGATCCCTACGAGCAGTACTTC
>TRBJ2-4|.|TRBD2|TRBV6-5
CASLGGHIQYF
TGTGCCAGCTTGGGAGGGCACATTCAGTACTTC
>TRBJ1-2|once|TRBD1|TRBV5-1
CARQIPDRGNGYTF
TGCGCCCGCCAGATTCCGGACAGGGGGAATGGCTACACCTTC
>TRBJ2-1|.|TRBD2|TRBV5-1
CASSHSRTSGNEQFF
TGCGCCAGCAGCCACTCCAGGACTAGCGGGAATGAGCAGTTCTTC
>TRBJ1-2|.|TRBD1|TRBV13
CASSLSRQGEGYTF
TGTGCCAGCAGCTTATCCCGACAGGGAGAAGGCTACACCTTC
>TRBJ1-5|.|.|TRBV7-9
CASSLGVSQPQHF
TGTGCCAGCAGCTTGGGAGTGAGTCAGCCCCAGCATTTT
>TRBJ2-7|.|.|TRBV6-5
CASSYSFQGPYEQYF
TGTGCCAGCAGTTACTCGTTCCAGGGTCCCTACGAGCAGTACTTC
>TRBJ1-1|.|.|TRBV7-9
CASSLAVKFGLLPTIWAFF
TGTGCCAGCAGCTTAGCGGTTAAATTTGGGCTGTTACCTACGATCTGGGCTTTCTTT
>TRBJ2-6|.|.|TRBV19
CASSIGKFSSGANVLTF
TGTGCCAGTAGTATCGGGAAGTTTAGCTCTGGGGCCAACGTCCTGACTTTC
>TRBJ2-7|.|TRBD1|TRBV9
CASSVSGGTYEQYF
TGTGCCAGCAGCGTCTCAGGGGGCACCTACGAGCAGTACTTC
>TRBJ1-5|.|.|TRBV10-3
CAISGTGSNQPQHF
TGTGCCATCAGTGGAACAGGGAGCAATCAGCCCCAGCATTTT
>TRBJ2-7|.|TRBD1|TRBV4-1
CASSQPGQGKYEQYF
TGCGCCAGCAGCCAACCGGGACAGGGTAAATACGAGCAGTACTTC
>TRBJ1-4|.|TRBD1|TRBV4-2
CASSQDRDRAFFVKLFF
TGTGCCAGCAGCCAAGATAGGGACAGGGCGTTTTTCGTAAAACTGTTTTTT
>TRBJ1-1|.|TRBD1|TRBV6-5
CASSYSDRGLPEAFF
TGTGCCAGCAGTTACTCGGACAGGGGGCTCCCTGAAGCTTTCTTT
>TRBJ2-7|once|TRBD1|TRBV6-5
CASSDGQGYEQYF
TGTGCCAGCAGTGACGGACAGGGGTACGAGCAGTACTTC
>TRBJ2-3|.|.|TRBV6-6
CASSNPRGLSNTQYF
TGTGCCAGCAGTAACCCTCGTGGGCTTTCGAATACGCAGTATTTT
>TRBJ1-5|.|TRBD1|TRBV30
CAWTPGQVHQPQHF
TGTGCCTGGACTCCGGGACAGGTTCATCAGCCCCAGCATTTT
>TRBJ1-5|.|.|TRBV2
CASSVTQYNQPQHF
TGTGCCAGCAGTGTTACACAGTACAATCAGCCCCAGCATTTT
>TRBJ1-5|few|TRBD1|TRBV6-6
CASSKPGQGVQPQHF
TGTGCCAGCAGTAAACCGGGACAGGGTGTTCAGCCCCAGCATTTT
>TRBJ1-5|once|.|TRBV6-1
CASRPGQSNQPQHF
TGTGCCAGCAGGCCCGGACAGAGCAATCAGCCCCAGCATTTT
>TRBJ2-7|.|TRBD2|TRBV5-1
CASSSAGGSYEQYF
TGCGCCAGCAGCTCAGCGGGAGGATCCTACGAGCAGTACTTC
>TRBJ2-7|.|TRBD2|TRBV7-9
CASAGASREQYF
TGTGCCAGTGCGGGAGCAAGTAGGGAGCAGTACTTC
>TRBJ2-2|.|.|TRBV10-1
CASSRGTGELFF
TGCGCCAGCAGCCGAGGGACCGGGGAGCTGTTTTTT
>TRBJ2-2|few|.|TRBV10-3
CAISPGTGELFF
TGTGCCATCAGCCCCGGGACCGGGGAGCTGTTTTTT
>TRBJ1-6|.|TRBD1|TRBV7-8
CASSPGTGISYNSPLHF
TGTGCCAGCAGCCCCGGGACAGGGATCTCCTATAATTCACCCCTCCACTTT
>TRBJ1-2|.|TRBD1|TRBV6-1
CAIFQDRGDYGYTF
TGTGCCATCTTCCAGGACAGGGGCGACTATGGCTACACCTTC
>TRBJ2-3|.|.|TRBV5-1
CASSLTSNSGTQYF
TGCGCCAGCAGCTTAACATCGAACTCGGGTACGCAGTATTTT
>TRBJ2-3|.|TRBD2|TRBV5-1
CASSPTSGASDTQYF
TGCGCCAGCAGCCCGACTAGCGGGGCCTCGGATACGCAGTATTTT
>TRBJ1-2|.|.|TRBV14
CASSQEKGYNYGYTF
TGTGCCAGCAGCCAAGAAAAGGGGTATAACTATGGCTACACCTTC
>TRBJ2-1|.|TRBD2|TRBV5-1
CASSLAPTSGIYNEQFF
TGCGCCAGCAGCTTGGCCCCGACTAGCGGAATCTACAATGAGCAGTTCTTC
>TRBJ1-1|.|.|TRBV19
CASTYSRDGNTEAFF
TGTGCCAGTACTTATTCCAGGGATGGAAACACTGAAGCTTTCTTT
>TRBJ2-5|.|TRBD2|TRBV10-3
CAISDPGLAGETQYF
TGTGCCATCAGTGACCCGGGACTAGCGGGAGAGACCCAGTACTTC
>TRBJ1-3|.|.|TRBV5-6
CASSLEQGNTIYF
TGTGCCAGCAGCTTGGAACAAGGAAACACCATATATTTT
>TRBJ1-1|.|.|TRBV7-9
CSSSLQNTEAFF
TGTTCCAGCAGCTTACAGAACACTGAAGCTTTCTTT
>TRBJ2-7|.|.|TRBV11-3
CASSFLVPMGPYEQYF
TGTGCCAGCAGCTTCCTGGTTCCAATGGGGCCCTACGAGCAGTACTTC
>TRBJ2-1|once|.|TRBV11-1
CASSEWSAYNEQFF
TGTGCCAGCAGCGAATGGAGCGCCTACAATGAGCAGTTCTTC